The 29 T cell receptor beta chains in this list originate from one sample, sequenced in a study of T cell responses to AZD1222 COVID-19 vaccine. The repertoire was sequenced with immunoSEQ multiplex PCR; TCRdb's copy has only in-frame clones and lacks some. The sample includes about 110,000 clones, approximately 90% of them seen just once. This sample comprised peripheral blood, obtained on day 0 of MenACWY control vaccination. These TCRs come from an adult in good health.

The chain couples TRBV6-5 to TRBJ2-7, with D unresolved. The CDR3 covers 14 residues. The germline gives CDR1 MNHEY, CDR2 SVGAGI. Trimming left V 8 bases short and J 3 bases short, with 17 bases between. The CDR3 loop reads CASHPIGLGYEQYF. CDR3 bases: TGTGCCAGCCACCCGATAGGGTTGGGCTACGAGCAGTACTTC.

The chain has TRBV30 and TRBJ2-1, with D perhaps matching TRBD1 (6 bases). The CDR3 extends over 12 amino acids. Trimming shortened V by 3 bases and J by 10 bases, and 13 bases separated the two germline ends. Per the germline V gene, CDR1 is GTSNPN and CDR2 is SVGIG (reference sequence). CDR3 residues: CAWSLLDREQFF. CDR3 in DNA: TGTGCCTGGAGCTTGTTGGACAGAGAGCAGTTCTTC.

The V call is TRBV4-2, the J call TRBJ2-1; D call uncertain. V lost 1 base to trimming and J lost 6 bases, with 16 bases between them. The CDR3 loop spans 16 amino acids. Germline V lookup: CDR1 LGHNA, CDR2 YNFKEQ. CDR3: CASSQVSAYDRNEQFF. DNA of the CDR3: TGTGCCAGCAGCCAAGTCTCTGCTTACGACCGCAATGAGCAGTTCTTC.

This chain uses TRBV6-1 with TRBJ2-7, with 7 bases aligning to TRBD1. This CDR3 has 14 amino acids. V trimming: 2 bases; J trimming: 3 bases; junction bases outside the gene matches: 4. Germline CDR1 and CDR2: MNHNS and SASEGT. CDR3 protein: CASSELPGGYEQYF. In DNA, the CDR3 is TGTGCCAGCAGTGAATTACCAGGGGGCTACGAGCAGTACTTC.

The chain carries TRBV7-2 and TRBJ1-3; D is possibly TRBD1 (5 bases). V lost 0 bases, J lost 4 bases, and 16 bases lay in between. CDR1 is SGHTA and CDR2 is FQGNSA in the germline V gene. The CDR3 runs to 17 residues. CDR3 region: CASSLAAQGRRGNTIYF. DNA of the CDR3: TGTGCCAGCAGCTTAGCGGCGCAGGGAAGGCGGGGAAACACCATATATTTT.

CDR3 nucleotides: TGTGCCAGTAGGCGTTACGAGCAGTACTTC. It yields the protein CASRRYEQYF. The genes are TRBV19 and TRBJ2-7; D is undetermined. The germline gives CDR1 LNHDA, CDR2 SQIVND (reference sequence). This CDR3 has 10 amino acids. Trimming removed 6 bases from V and 4 bases from J, with 4 bases in between.

This chain links TRBV9 with TRBJ1-1; D ambiguous. The CDR3 covers 13 residues. Trimming stripped 5 bases from V and 1 base from J, with 9 bases between. CDR1 and CDR2 (germline): SGDLS, YYNGEE. DNA for the CDR3: TGTGCCAGCAGAAACGTGACGAACACTGAAGCTTTCTTT. This gives the protein CASRNVTNTEAFF.

The rearrangement links TRBV5-6 to TRBJ2-7; 8 bases align to TRBD1. CDR3 length: 14 amino acids. Germline CDR1 is SGHDT and CDR2 is YYEEEE. The junction had 5 bases not matched to a gene; V was cut back by 4 bases and J by 2 bases. The DNA of the CDR3 is TGTGCCAGCAGCCTCCAGACAGGGGCCTACGAGCAGTACTTC. It translates to CASSLQTGAYEQYF.

The gene calls are TRBV30 and TRBJ1-1; 7 nucleotides line up with TRBD1. Germline trimming cut 4 bases from V and 3 bases from J; bases unmatched to any gene: 8. The CDR3 runs 14 residues. From germline, CDR1 is GTSNPN and CDR2 SVGIG (reference sequence). For the CDR3, the DNA is TGTGCCTGGATAAGGGGGCTTTCCTACACTGAAGCTTTCTTT. Translation gives CAWIRGLSYTEAFF.

The rearrangement uses TRBV7-3 and TRBJ1-1, with D unclear. There are 13 residues in the CDR3. Germline CDR1 reads SGHTA; CDR2 reads FQGTGA. Trimming pared 6 bases from V and 1 base from J, leaving 9 bases between. The DNA of the CDR3 is TGTGCCAGCAGTTTTCCAGGGAACACTGAAGCTTTCTTT. Residues: CASSFPGNTEAFF.

This clone was recorded only once. The V call is TRBV10-1, the J call TRBJ1-6, with TRBD1 as a possible D gene (5 bases). V lost 11 bases to trimming and J lost 12 bases, with 14 bases between them. The CDR3 totals 11 residues. Germline V gene lookup returns CDR1 WNHNN and CDR2 SYGVQD (reference sequence). CDR3 coding DNA: TGCGCCTCGTCGGGAACAGGACCCCTCCACTTT. Amino acid sequence: CASSGTGPLHF.

V is TRBV6-1 and J is TRBJ2-3; tentatively, D is TRBD2 (7 bases). Trimming stripped 3 bases from V and 6 bases from J, with 10 bases between. Germline CDR1 and CDR2: MNHNS and SASEGT. This CDR3 has 13 residues. CDR3 DNA sequence: TGTGCCAGCAGTGACGGGGGGCGGGATACGCAGTATTTT. Translation: CASSDGGRDTQYF.

This chain links TRBV19 with TRBJ1-4; no reliable D call. The CDR3 is 14 residues long. Trimming removed 5 bases at V and 7 bases at J, with 14 bases between. Germline lookup yields CDR1 LNHDA and CDR2 SQIVND (reference sequence). The CDR3 reads CASSPPGSPEKLFF. DNA of the CDR3: TGTGCCAGTAGTCCTCCGGGGTCCCCTGAAAAACTGTTTTTT.

The chain uses TRBV6-5 and TRBJ1-2; D unresolved. CDR3 length equals 13 residues. Germline V gives CDR1 MNHEY, CDR2 SVGAGI. V gave up 3 bases and J gave up 7 bases, with 12 bases separating them. CDR3 nucleotide sequence: TGTGCCAGCAGTTATTCGACAATAGGTGGCTACACCTTC. Protein: CASSYSTIGGYTF.

The chain combines TRBV27 with TRBJ2-3; D remains ambiguous. V gave up 2 bases and J gave up 6 bases, with 12 bases separating them. Germline-derived CDR1 and CDR2 are MNHEY and SMNVEV (reference sequence). The CDR3 has 14 amino acids. This CDR3 is CASSLAVGWDTQYF. The CDR3 bases are TGTGCCAGCAGTTTAGCGGTTGGATGGGATACGCAGTATTTT.

A word on this clone: The identical CDR3 is also encoded by other nucleotide sequences in the sample. The J gene is TRBJ2-2, the V gene TRBV12-3 or TRBV12-4; D not certain. The CDR3 is 13 amino acids. V was trimmed by 1 base and J by 2 bases, leaving 2 bases between them. The CDR3 DNA is TGTGCCAGCAGTTTAGGAAACACCGGGGAGCTGTTTTTT. It yields the protein CASSLGNTGELFF.

The chain is built from TRBV5-1 and TRBJ1-3, with D maybe TRBD1 (6 bases). Per the germline V gene, CDR1 is SGHRS and CDR2 is YFSETQ. This CDR3 spans 15 amino acids. V lost 0 bases and J 2 bases, leaving 9 bases between the germline ends. CDR3 nucleotide sequence: TGCGCCAGCAGCTTGGAGGGGGGAACTGGAAACACCATATATTTT. Translating it yields CASSLEGGTGNTIYF.

The rearrangement joins TRBV12-3 or TRBV12-4 to TRBJ1-2, with 9 bases aligning to TRBD1. The CDR3 sequence is 13 residues long. The ends lost 6 bases at V and 6 bases at J; junction bases unmatched: 5. The CDR3 DNA follows: TGTGCCAGCAGGACAGGGGGTTATAATGGCTACACCTTC. Protein sequence: CASRTGGYNGYTF.

The CDR3 DNA sequence: TGTGCCAGCAGTGGTTCGGGGGGAGAGGCCTACAATGAGCAGTTCTTC. It encodes CASSGSGGEAYNEQFF. V is TRBV25-1 and J is TRBJ2-1; 7 bases are shared with TRBD2. The CDR3 is 16 residues long. CDR1 MGHDK and CDR2 SYGVNS come from the germline V gene. V shed 4 bases, J shed 2 bases, and the junction held 8 bases outside the gene matches.

The genes are TRBV24-1 and TRBJ1-1; TRBD1 might be the D (5 bases). CDR3 length: 16 residues. Germline CDR1 and CDR2: KGHDR and SFDVKD. V was shortened by 3 bases and J by 2 bases, with 15 bases between the two germline ends. CDR3 residues: CATSDPRSGGNTEAFF. DNA of the CDR3: TGTGCCACCAGTGATCCCCGGAGCGGGGGAAACACTGAAGCTTTCTTT.

The CDR3 region is CASSGTGTGGGEAFF. Here the CDR3 DNA reads TGCGCCAGCAGTGGAACCGGGACAGGAGGGGGTGAAGCTTTCTTT. This chain uses TRBV10-1 with TRBJ1-1, with 8 bases aligning to TRBD1. From germline, CDR1 is WNHNN and CDR2 SYGVQD (reference sequence). This CDR3 spans 15 amino acids. Trimming at V came to 4 bases and at J to 7 bases, leaving 11 bases not matched to a gene.

The rearrangement uses TRBV6-2 or TRBV6-3 and TRBJ2-5; weak D call: TRBD1 (6 bases). The V and J ends lost 6 bases and 1 base respectively, with 9 bases between them. This CDR3 has 13 amino acids. CDR1 and CDR2 (germline): MNHEY, SVGEGT. CDR3 bases: TGTGCCAGCAGCCTACAGGGCCAAGAGACCCAGTACTTC. Its translation: CASSLQGQETQYF.

The rearrangement links TRBV6-2 or TRBV6-3 to TRBJ2-5; D not resolved. Trimming took 4 bases from V and 5 from J, leaving 11 bases between them. CDR1 MNHEY and CDR2 SVGEGT come from the germline V gene. There are 13 residues in the CDR3. CDR3 DNA sequence: TGTGCCAGCAGTTGGTGGGCAGTGGAGACCCAGTACTTC. It yields the protein CASSWWAVETQYF.

The chain has TRBV19 and TRBJ1-1; D unresolved. V was shortened by 5 bases and J by 8 bases, with 12 bases between the two germline ends. The CDR3 has 12 amino acids. Germline-derived CDR1 and CDR2 are LNHDA and SQIVND (reference sequence). The CDR3 here is CASSPSRTEAFF. CDR3 coding DNA: TGTGCCAGTAGTCCCAGCCGGACCGAAGCTTTCTTT.

The CDR3 protein is CASSYSPDRARNSPLHF. DNA for the CDR3: TGTGCCAGCAGTTACTCTCCCGACAGGGCTCGGAATTCACCCCTCCACTTT. The V call is TRBV6-2 or TRBV6-3, the J call TRBJ1-6; 7 nucleotides align to TRBD1. The length of the CDR3 is 17 residues. The V gene's germline CDR1 is MNHEY and CDR2 SVGEGT. Trimming cost V 0 bases and J 7 bases; bases outside gene matches: 9.

This sequence joins TRBV5-4 and TRBJ1-4; 7 bases line up with TRBD1. CDR1 is SGHNT, CDR2 YYREEE, per germline (reference sequence). This CDR3 contains 15 residues. With 4 bases clipped from V and 8 bases from J, the junction kept 11 bases outside the gene matches. The CDR3 region has the DNA TGTGCCAGCAGCAACACAGGGACAGTTTACGAAAAACTGTTTTTT. Translated, it gives CASSNTGTVYEKLFF.

The V call is TRBV7-8, the J call TRBJ2-2, with D possibly matching TRBD1 (6 bases). Trimming took 4 bases from V and 1 from J, leaving 10 bases between them. Looked up from germline, CDR1 is SGHVS and CDR2 is FQNEAQ. There are 15 residues in the CDR3. The CDR3 coding sequence is TGTGCCAGCAGCTCAGGGGAGTGGAACACCGGGGAGCTGTTTTTT. Its translation is CASSSGEWNTGELFF. Complete variable domain (other parts from reference TRBV7-8 and TRBJ2-2): GAGVSQSPRYKVAKRGQDVALRCDPISGHVSLFWYQQALGQGPEFLTYFQNEAQLDKSGLPSDRFFAERPEGSVSTLKIQRTQQEDSAVYLCASSSGEWNTGELFFGEGSRLTVL.

The V and J genes are TRBV30 and TRBJ1-4; 9 nucleotides line up with TRBD1. V dropped 0 bases and J dropped 3; count of bases not matched to a gene: 8. The CDR3 spans 17 residues. Germline values: CDR1 GTSNPN, CDR2 SVGIG (reference sequence). CDR3 sequence: CAWSVPPQGAANEKLFF. The CDR3 coding sequence is TGTGCCTGGAGTGTACCCCCACAGGGGGCGGCTAATGAAAAACTGTTTTTT.

J is TRBJ2-1 and V is TRBV3-1 (or the pseudogene TRBV3-2), with TRBD2 identical over 11 bases. The CDR3 extends over 15 amino acids. Trimming at V came to 1 base and at J to 7 bases, leaving 3 bases not matched to a gene. CDR1 and CDR2 (germline): LGHDT, YNNKEL (reference sequence). The CDR3 sequence is CASSQALAGANEQFF. The DNA of the CDR3 is TGTGCCAGCAGCCAAGCACTAGCGGGGGCGAATGAGCAGTTCTTC.